This T cell receptor beta chain comes out of a study of T and B cells in COVID-19 patients. Study-wide results and caveats: Clonality of TRB repertoires was high in active COVID-19; recovery brought above-healthy diversity and richness.

TRB was amplified from about 260-540 ng of blood genomic DNA. With respect to this clonotype: Its antigen is undetermined.

The ends lost 6 bases at V and 6 bases at J; junction bases unmatched: 8. Germline loops: CDR1 LNHDA, CDR2 SQIVND (reference sequence). The CDR3 contains 15 residues. BIOMED2 TRB-A/B primer pools were used in multiplex TRB PCR. Each CDR3 protein is one row after TCRdb ran MiXCR on the multiplex PCR reads. The data show 22,000 or so distinct CDR3 sequences, with 25% to 30% seen just once and about 3% held by the top ten. The chain uses TRBV19 and TRBJ1-5, with 10 bases fitting TRBD1. This clonotype was obtained from a human donor who had recovered from COVID-19. Sequences were obtained from blood. The CDR3 here is CASSLRTGGSQPQHF. The CDR3 nucleotides are TGTGCCAGTAGCCTCCGGACAGGGGGAAGTCAGCCCCAGCATTTT.